These 32 T cell receptor beta chains originate from one sample sequenced in a study of T-cell memory formation after mild COVID-19. One entry per CDR3 protein results from TCRdb running MiXCR on the 5' RACE reads. The data contain fewer than 700,000 distinct CDR3 sequences, about a sixth of them singletons. Sequenced: PBMCs or a T cell subset sorted from them (not recorded which). The receptors were sampled from an adult woman who had mild COVID-19 (a few samples of this study predate the infection). Cell type and time point are not known.

This clonotype turned up a few times. The chain is built from TRBV24-1 and TRBJ2-1; D not resolved. The CDR3 runs to 15 residues. The V and J ends lost 6 bases and 0 bases respectively, with 11 bases between them. Germline loops: CDR1 KGHDR, CDR2 SFDVKD. DNA of the CDR3: TGTGCCACCAGTTTGGCAAGAAGCTCCTACAATGAGCAGTTCTTC. This codes for CATSLARSSYNEQFF.

This clonotype was seen at least ten times. The rearrangement links TRBV7-9 to TRBJ2-7; D might be TRBD1 (5 bases). The CDR3 has 16 amino acids. V lost 5 bases and J lost 2, with 19 bases in between. The germline V gene encodes CDR1 SEHNR and CDR2 FQNEAQ (reference sequence). The CDR3: CASSLTDSLVPYEQYF. CDR3 DNA: TGTGCCAGCAGCCTCACAGACAGCCTGGTCCCCTACGAGCAGTACTTC.

The genes are TRBV20-1 and TRBJ2-7; D gene unclear. V was cut by 3 bases and J by 2 bases, with 14 bases left in between. The CDR3 extends over 14 amino acids. Germline V gene data show CDR1 as DFQATT and CDR2 as SNEGSKA (reference sequence). The chain's CDR3 is CSARSRRRAYEQYF. CDR3 in DNA: TGCAGTGCTAGGAGCCGCCGCCGGGCCTACGAGCAGTACTTC.

This chain connects TRBV30 to TRBJ2-4; tentatively, D is TRBD1 (5 bases). Germline-derived CDR1 and CDR2 are GTSNPN and SVGIG (reference sequence). The CDR3 sequence is 15 residues long. V lost 5 bases, J lost 0 bases, and 14 bases lay in between. CDR3 in amino acids: CAWGADRLAKNIQYF. In DNA, the CDR3 is TGTGCCTGGGGGGCCGATCGACTAGCCAAAAACATTCAGTACTTC.

J is TRBJ1-1 and V is TRBV12-3 or TRBV12-4, with 9 positions matching TRBD1. Losses at the gene ends were 4 bases for V and 2 bases for J; bases not matched to a gene: 2. This CDR3 is built from 14 residues. The CDR3 loop reads CASSWTGANTEAFF. The CDR3 nucleotides read TGTGCCAGCAGTTGGACAGGGGCCAACACTGAAGCTTTCTTT.

This clonotype was detected only a few times. V and J are TRBV5-6 and TRBJ1-1; D remains unclear. The V gene lost 4 bases and the J gene lost 3 bases, with 13 bases spanning the gap. CDR1 is SGHDT and CDR2 is YYEEEE in the germline V gene. This CDR3 spans 14 amino acids. Written as DNA, the CDR3 is TGTGCCAGCAGCATCCTTGGAGTTCACACTGAAGCTTTCTTT. Translation gives CASSILGVHTEAFF.

This clonotype has ten or more counts. This chain's CDR3 is CASSLASGDYEQYF. CDR3 DNA sequence: TGTGCCAGCAGTCTGGCTAGCGGGGACTACGAGCAGTACTTC. The chain is built from TRBV5-5 and TRBJ2-7; 9 bases align to TRBD2. Losses at the gene ends were 5 bases for V and 3 bases for J; bases not matched to a gene: 6. This CDR3 spans 14 amino acids. The germline CDR1 and CDR2 sequences are SGHKS and YYEKEE (reference sequence). Complete variable domain (other parts from reference TRBV5-5 and TRBJ2-7): DAGVTQSPTHLIKTRGQQVTLRCSPISGHKSVSWYQQVLGQGPQFIFQYYEKEERGRGNFPDRFSARQFPNYSSELNVNALLLGDSALYLCASSLASGDYEQYFGPGTRLTVT.

V usage is TRBV25-1 and J usage is TRBJ2-1; D may be TRBD1 or TRBD2 (5 bases each). The CDR3 loop spans 14 amino acids. The V gene lost 1 base and the J gene lost 6 bases, with 10 bases spanning the gap. The V gene's germline CDR1 is MGHDK and CDR2 SYGVNS. CDR3 region: CASSESTRGNEQFF. The CDR3 region has the DNA TGTGCCAGCAGTGAATCCACTAGGGGCAATGAGCAGTTCTTC.

This clonotype was found a few times. The chain employs TRBV5-1 and TRBJ1-2, with no clear D. CDR1 and CDR2 from the germline V gene are SGHRS and YFSETQ. V was pared by 2 bases and J by 0 bases, with 11 bases between. The CDR3 length is 15 residues. The CDR3, as DNA: TGCGCCAGCAGCTTTGGGTCCTCCTCTAACTATGGCTACACCTTC. It encodes CASSFGSSSNYGYTF. Looking up the rest from reference TRBV5-1 and TRBJ1-2 gives the full variable domain: KAGVTQTPRYLIKTRGQQVTLSCSPISGHRSVSWYQQTPGQGLQFLFEYFSETQRNKGNFPGRFSGRQFSNSRSEMNVSTLELGDSALYLCASSFGSSSNYGYTFGSGTRLTVV.

The V gene is TRBV4-2, the J gene TRBJ2-1; 10 bases line up with TRBD2. This CDR3 comprises 18 residues. Germline V gene data show CDR1 as LGHNA and CDR2 as YNFKEQ. After removal of 2 bases from V and 4 bases from J, the junction contained 11 bases not matched to a gene. The DNA for the CDR3 is TGTGCCAGCAGCCAAAATTATTTAGCGGGGGGACCATACAATGAGCAGTTCTTC. Translating gives CASSQNYLAGGPYNEQFF.

The V and J genes are TRBV27 and TRBJ2-7, with D possibly being TRBD1 or TRBD2 (6 bases each). Germline values: CDR1 MNHEY, CDR2 SMNVEV (reference sequence). V shed 6 bases and J shed 5 bases, with 14 bases lying between them. The CDR3 covers 13 residues. Here the CDR3 DNA reads TGTGCCAGCAGCCTCGTGGGGGGCCACGAGCAGTACTTC. Translating gives CASSLVGGHEQYF.

The sample holds a few counts of this clonotype. The rearrangement uses TRBV7-9 and TRBJ2-1; a possible D gene is TRBD2 (5 bases). This CDR3 region has 13 residues. V dropped 6 bases and J dropped 8 bases, with 14 bases sitting between them. From germline, CDR1 is SEHNR and CDR2 FQNEAQ (reference sequence). Written as DNA, the CDR3 is TGTGCCAGCAGTTCTAGCCGGGTCGATGAGCAGTTCTTC. Protein: CASSSSRVDEQFF.

This clonotype turned up a few times. This chain uses TRBV25-1 with TRBJ1-1, with a possible D match to TRBD1 (5 bases). Germline CDR1 and CDR2: MGHDK and SYGVNS. Trimming stripped 6 bases from V and 6 bases from J, with 17 bases between. The CDR3 length is 14 residues. The DNA of the CDR3 is TGTGCCAGCAGCGGAGCCCTCGGACAACCTGAAGCTTTCTTT. It encodes CASSGALGQPEAFF.

The chain couples TRBV27 to TRBJ2-7, with D possibly being TRBD2 (6 bases). This CDR3 is 15 amino acids long. Per germline, CDR1 MNHEY and CDR2 SMNVEV (reference sequence). Trimming left V 3 bases short and J 0 bases short, with 12 bases between. The DNA for the CDR3 is TGTGCCAGCAGTTTTATAAGGGACTCCTCCTACGAGCAGTACTTC. Protein product: CASSFIRDSSYEQYF.

The sample holds many counts of this clonotype. The chain is built from TRBV7-6 and TRBJ2-3; D remains unclear. Germline-derived CDR1 and CDR2 are SGHVS and FNYEAQ. This CDR3 contains 16 residues. Trimming pared 5 bases from V and 4 bases from J, leaving 19 bases between. This CDR3 reads CASSPRSNGQADTQYF. CDR3 coding DNA: TGTGCCAGCAGCCCCCGCAGTAACGGTCAGGCAGATACGCAGTATTTT. The variable domain in full, with the rest retrieved from reference TRBV7-6 and TRBJ2-3, is GAGVSQSPRYKVTKRGQDVALRCDPISGHVSLYWYRQALGQGPEFLTYFNYEAQQDKSGLPNDRFSAERPEGSISTLTIQRTEQRDSAMYRCASSPRSNGQADTQYFGPGTRLTVL.

This sequence joins TRBV6-5 and TRBJ2-1; 8 bases line up with TRBD2. The junction had 17 bases not matched to a gene; V was cut back by 7 bases and J by 6 bases. The CDR3 has 17 residues. The V gene's germline CDR1 is MNHEY and CDR2 SVGAGI. In nucleotides, the CDR3 is TGTGCCAGCACCCGCCCACTAGCGGAAGGGGGTTGCAATGAGCAGTTCTTC. It is translated as CASTRPLAEGGCNEQFF.

Only a few counts were recorded for this clonotype. The chain is built from TRBV5-1 and TRBJ2-3; D is perhaps TRBD2 (6 bases). V shed 0 bases and J shed 0 bases, with 11 bases lying between them. Germline loops: CDR1 SGHRS, CDR2 YFSETQ. The CDR3 is 16 residues long. CDR3: CASSLDPGASTDTQYF. The CDR3 DNA follows: TGCGCCAGCAGCTTGGATCCGGGAGCTAGCACAGATACGCAGTATTTT.

The sample holds a few counts of this clonotype. The chain links TRBV5-1 to TRBJ2-5; TRBD2 aligns across 8 bases. The CDR3 covers 17 residues. With V trimmed by 0 bases and J by 1 base, 8 bases remained unmatched. Per germline, CDR1 SGHRS and CDR2 YFSETQ. Here the CDR3 DNA reads TGCGCCAGCAGCTTGGCTGGCGGGGGGACCCCCCAAGAGACCCAGTACTTC. Translated: CASSLAGGGTPQETQYF.

The gene calls are TRBV27 and TRBJ2-1; 12 bases match TRBD2. The CDR3 is 16 amino acids. J gave up 9 bases and V 5 bases, and 11 bases lay outside the gene matches. Germline V gives CDR1 MNHEY, CDR2 SMNVEV (reference sequence). The CDR3 is CASSPLASGRASEQFF. CDR3 sequence (DNA): TGTGCCAGCAGTCCCCTGGCTAGCGGGAGGGCCAGTGAGCAGTTCTTC.

Regarding this clonotype: An end of the junction does not agree with germline; a read error may underlie this. The chain links TRBV24-1 to TRBJ2-2; D assignment may be TRBD1 or TRBD2 (5 bases each). CDR1 and CDR2 (germline): KGHDR, SFDVKD. The CDR3 loop spans 15 amino acids. CDR3 amino acids: CATSDTRQNIGELFF. The CDR3 coding sequence is TGTGCCACCAGTGATACTAGACAGAACATCGGGGAGCTGTTTTTT.

The chain recombines TRBV5-4 with TRBJ2-3, with D uncertain. The CDR3 length is 15 residues. Germline CDR1 is SGHNT and CDR2 is YYREEE (reference sequence). The V gene lost 4 bases and the J gene lost 4 bases, with 16 bases spanning the gap. CDR3: CASSPGPRPPDTQYF. DNA for the CDR3: TGTGCCAGCAGCCCCGGGCCCAGACCCCCAGATACGCAGTATTTT.

The chain combines TRBV4-1 with TRBJ1-2, with D uncertain. Trimming took off 1 base at V and 2 bases at J, with 8 bases between the two ends. Germline CDR1 is MGHRA and CDR2 is YSYEKL. The CDR3 loop spans 14 amino acids. The CDR3 nucleotides are TGCGCCAGCAGCCAAGGGAGGAGAAACTATGGCTACACCTTC. Protein sequence: CASSQGRRNYGYTF.

This clonotype was counted a few times. The rearrangement uses TRBV25-1 and TRBJ1-1, with D hard to call. V was cut by 2 bases and J by 3 bases, with 7 bases left in between. CDR1 and CDR2 from the germline V gene are MGHDK and SYGVNS. This CDR3 contains 13 residues. The CDR3 protein is CASSEAWYTEAFF. DNA for the CDR3: TGTGCCAGCAGTGAAGCTTGGTACACTGAAGCTTTCTTT.

This chain joins TRBV7-6 and TRBJ2-7; D ambiguous. V was cut by 5 bases and J by 6 bases, with 20 bases left in between. This CDR3 is built from 15 residues. CDR1 is SGHVS and CDR2 is FNYEAQ in the germline V gene. For the CDR3, the DNA is TGTGCCAGCAGCCCTTACCCCGGGCCTCCCGGCGAGCAGTACTTC. This sequence encodes CASSPYPGPPGEQYF.

In its sample, this clonotype was seen many times. The chain recombines TRBV28 with TRBJ1-2; D perhaps matches TRBD1 (5 bases). CDR1 is MDHEN, CDR2 SYDVKM, per germline. CDR3 size: 13 residues. V shed 6 bases and J shed 2 bases, with 10 bases lying between them. CDR3 sequence reads: CASRAGGNYGYTF. The DNA of the CDR3 is TGTGCCAGCAGGGCGGGGGGGAACTATGGCTACACCTTC.

V gene TRBV4-1 combines with J gene TRBJ2-7; D is unresolved. The V end lost 1 base, the J end lost 0 bases, and 13 bases lay between the germline ends. CDR3 length: 16 amino acids. The germline CDR1 and CDR2 sequences are MGHRA and YSYEKL. CDR3 amino acids: CASSQGILGYSYEQYF. CDR3 DNA sequence: TGCGCCAGCAGCCAAGGTATTTTAGGGTACTCCTACGAGCAGTACTTC.

The chain employs TRBV4-3 and TRBJ2-1; TRBD2 matches 7 bases. With 0 bases clipped from V and 6 bases from J, the junction kept 17 bases outside the gene matches. Germline V gives CDR1 LGHNA, CDR2 YSLEER. The CDR3 is 19 amino acids. For the CDR3, the DNA is TGCGCCAGCAGCCAAGATCCCTCTCCTAGCGGAAGTGATCCCAATGAGCAGTTCTTC. This gives the protein CASSQDPSPSGSDPNEQFF.

This clonotype was recorded a few times. The J gene is TRBJ2-3, the V gene TRBV9; possibly TRBD1 for D (5 bases). The germline gives CDR1 SGDLS, CDR2 YYNGEE. V was shortened by 7 bases and J by 2 bases, with 8 bases between the two germline ends. The CDR3 spans 12 residues. In DNA form, the CDR3 reads TGTGCCAGCGCAGGGTTCACAGATACGCAGTATTTT. Amino acid sequence: CASAGFTDTQYF.

The chain combines TRBV14 with TRBJ2-6; 7 nucleotides line up with TRBD1. Trimming at V came to 4 bases and at J to 5 bases, leaving 11 bases not matched to a gene. Germline CDR1 is SGHDN and CDR2 is FVKESK. This CDR3 is 17 amino acids long. DNA for the CDR3: TGTGCCAGCAGCCTCGGACAGGCCTTAGGATGGGCCAACGTCCTGACTTTC. Amino acids: CASSLGQALGWANVLTF.

This clonotype was counted at least ten times. The rearrangement joins TRBV12-3 or TRBV12-4 to TRBJ2-1, with D possibly being TRBD1 (6 bases). The CDR3 extends over 15 amino acids. V was cut by 3 bases and J by 1 base, with 10 bases left in between. The CDR3 nucleotides are TGTGCCAGCAGTTTCTCCCAGGGGTCCTACAATGAGCAGTTCTTC. This codes for CASSFSQGSYNEQFF.

In DNA form, the CDR3 reads TGTGCCAGCTCACCCTCGTGCTGGACTAGCGGGACCTACGAGCAGTACTTC. Its translation is CASSPSCWTSGTYEQYF. J is TRBJ2-5 and V is TRBV18; 12 nucleotides agree with TRBD2. The end of the DNA fits TRBJ2-7 better, so the J call may be wrong. The CDR3 consists of 17 residues. From germline, CDR1 is KGHSH and CDR2 LQKENI.

This sequence joins TRBV15 and TRBJ1-2; D is ambiguous. Trimming removed 0 bases at V and 2 bases at J, with 7 bases between. Per germline, CDR1 LNHNV and CDR2 YYDKDF (reference sequence). This CDR3 is built from 14 residues. The DNA of the CDR3 is TGTGCCACCAGCAGAGATCAGCGAAACTATGGCTACACCTTC. This encodes CATSRDQRNYGYTF.